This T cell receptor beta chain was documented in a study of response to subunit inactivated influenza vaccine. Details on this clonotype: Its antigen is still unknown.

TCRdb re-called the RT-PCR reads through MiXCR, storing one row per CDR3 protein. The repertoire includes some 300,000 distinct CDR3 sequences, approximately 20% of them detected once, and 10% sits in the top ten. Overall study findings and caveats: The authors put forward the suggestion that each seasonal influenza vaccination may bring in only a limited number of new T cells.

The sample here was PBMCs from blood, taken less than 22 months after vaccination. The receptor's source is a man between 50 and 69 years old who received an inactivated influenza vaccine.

The CDR3 DNA sequence: TGTGCCAGCAGTCTTCGACACCAACCCCGGTCGGGCTACACCTTC. This codes for CASSLRHQPRSGYTF. V usage is TRBV12-3 or TRBV12-4 and J usage is TRBJ1-2; D is uncertain. Trimming left V 5 bases short and J 8 bases short, with 21 bases between. The CDR3 runs 15 residues.